Each of the 30 T cell receptor beta chains below was sequenced from the same sample in a study of blood T cell repertoires in COVID-19. Measured with immunoSEQ multiplex PCR; TCRdb has only the in-frame clones, and not every one. Here the sample spans approximately 150,000 clones, roughly four fifths being singletons. Sample: peripheral blood. The receptors here all came from a man between 70 and 80 years old with active or convalescent COVID-19.

This clone came up once. DNA for the CDR3: TGTGCCAGCAGAACCCAATACGGGGACGGGAGCTCCTACGAGCAGTACTTC. It encodes CASRTQYGDGSSYEQYF. The rearrangement uses TRBV5-8 and TRBJ2-7, with TRBD2 as a possible D gene (6 bases). CDR1 and CDR2 (germline): SGHTS, YDEGEE. V was pared by 5 bases and J by 0 bases, with 21 bases between. The CDR3 loop spans 17 amino acids.

The chain employs TRBV5-6 and TRBJ2-5, with D perhaps matching TRBD2 (6 bases). Germline loops: CDR1 SGHDT, CDR2 YYEEEE. CDR3 length: 15 residues. V lost 0 bases to trimming and J lost 5 bases, with 14 bases between them. The CDR3 region is CASSLAGGLGETQYF. The CDR3 DNA is TGTGCCAGCAGCTTGGCCGGAGGGCTGGGGGAGACCCAGTACTTC.

This clone was seen a single time. At one end, the junction sequence differs from germline, possibly due to a read error. The chain joins TRBV11-2 to TRBJ1-2, with a possible D match to TRBD1 (5 bases). Germline values: CDR1 SGHAT, CDR2 FQNNGV. The CDR3 runs to 17 residues. CDR3 loop: CASSSHPWGRPNNGYTF. The CDR3 nucleotides are TGTGCCAGCAGCTCCCACCCCTGGGGCAGGCCTAACAATGGCTACACCTTC.

The chain couples TRBV7-2 to TRBJ1-4; 9 bases are shared with TRBD1. With 4 bases clipped from V and 7 bases from J, the junction kept 7 bases outside the gene matches. Germline assignment: CDR1 SGHTA and CDR2 FQGNSA. This CDR3 is built from 15 residues. The CDR3 reads CASSSGQGWIEKLFF. DNA for the CDR3: TGTGCCAGCAGCTCAGGACAGGGGTGGATTGAAAAACTGTTTTTT.

This rearrangement joins TRBV27 to TRBJ2-7, with 8 positions matching TRBD1. The germline gives CDR1 MNHEY, CDR2 SMNVEV (reference sequence). V gave up 4 bases and J gave up 4 bases; unmatched junction bases: 3. CDR3 length: 13 amino acids. The CDR3 DNA reads as TGTGCCAGCAGTTGGGACAGGCAGTACGAGCAGTACTTC. Its translation is CASSWDRQYEQYF.

The table lists this clone with a count of one. V usage is TRBV10-3 and J usage is TRBJ2-7; D possibly corresponds to TRBD2 (6 bases). CDR1 and CDR2 (germline): ENHRY, SYGVKD. V lost 3 bases to trimming and J lost 5 bases, with 20 bases between them. The CDR3 length is 16 residues. CDR3 in DNA: TGTGCCATCAGTGACCCGGGGACTCCTTCTGGCAACGAGCAGTACTTC. Translation: CAISDPGTPSGNEQYF.

V usage is TRBV12-3 or TRBV12-4 and J usage is TRBJ1-5; D perhaps matches TRBD1 (5 bases). The CDR3 is made up of 13 amino acids. With 3 bases removed from V and 5 bases from J, the gap between germline ends came to 8 bases. CDR3 region: CASSFRQHQPQHF. CDR3 in DNA: TGTGCCAGCAGTTTCCGACAGCATCAGCCCCAGCATTTT.

The chain has TRBV19 and TRBJ1-5; no clear D. Germline V gene lookup returns CDR1 LNHDA and CDR2 SQIVND (reference sequence). CDR3 length equals 13 residues. The V gene lost 5 bases and the J gene lost 5 bases, with 10 bases spanning the gap. The CDR3 region has the DNA TGTGCCAGTAGTCCCGTAGTTGATCAGCCCCAGCATTTT. Protein product: CASSPVVDQPQHF.

The chain couples TRBV4-3 to TRBJ2-3, with D possibly TRBD2 on 7 matching bases. CDR1 and CDR2 (germline): LGHNA, YSLEER. The CDR3 sequence is 16 residues long. V dropped 3 bases and J dropped 6 bases, with 19 bases sitting between them. CDR3 sequence reads: CASSQILGGAGDTQYF. The DNA for the CDR3 is TGCGCCAGCAGCCAGATTTTGGGGGGGGCAGGCGATACGCAGTATTTT.

The rearrangement joins TRBV7-2 to TRBJ2-5, with TRBD2 matching over 10 bases. Germline-derived CDR1 and CDR2 are SGHTA and FQGNSA. The ends lost 1 base at V and 2 bases at J; junction bases unmatched: 4. The CDR3 contains 16 residues. The CDR3 DNA follows: TGTGCCAGCAGCTTAGTTAGCGGGAGGAGGCAAGAGACCCAGTACTTC. Its translation: CASSLVSGRRQETQYF.

The chain carries TRBV7-2 and TRBJ1-1; D remains ambiguous. The germline CDR1 and CDR2 sequences are SGHTA and FQGNSA. The CDR3 runs to 16 residues. V was pared by 5 bases and J by 10 bases, with 26 bases between. The CDR3 DNA reads as TGTGCCAGCAGCGAACGAGGAAGACCACAAGATCACGGAGCTTTCTTT. It is translated as CASSERGRPQDHGAFF.

The chain has TRBV6-5 and TRBJ1-1, with D possibly being TRBD1 (6 bases). Germline V CDR1 and CDR2: MNHEY, SVGAGI. Trimming removed 0 bases at V and 1 base at J, with 9 bases between. CDR3 size: 15 residues. The CDR3: CASSYSQGTNTEAFF. The CDR3 nucleotides are TGTGCCAGCAGTTACTCGCAGGGGACGAACACTGAAGCTTTCTTT.

The chain uses TRBV11-2 and TRBJ2-2; 8 bases fit TRBD2. Germline CDR1 reads SGHAT; CDR2 reads FQNNGV. The CDR3 is made up of 16 amino acids. Trimming at V came to 2 bases and at J to 2 bases, leaving 4 bases not matched to a gene. Here the CDR3 reads CASSLTSGINTGELFF. CDR3 sequence (DNA): TGTGCCAGCAGCTTAACTAGCGGAATAAACACCGGGGAGCTGTTTTTT. Full variable domain (outside the CDR3, taken from reference TRBV11-2 and TRBJ2-2): EAGVAQSPRYKIIEKRQSVAFWCNPISGHATLYWYQQILGQGPKLLIQFQNNGVVDDSQLPKDRFSAERLKGVDSTLKIQPAKLEDSAVYLCASSLTSGINTGELFFGEGSRLTVL.

This clone was observed once. The chain recombines TRBV2 with TRBJ2-5, with TRBD2 identical over 7 bases. V lost 0 bases, J lost 6 bases, and 13 bases stayed unmatched. The CDR3 loop spans 17 amino acids. Germline V CDR1 and CDR2: SNHLY, FYNNEI. The CDR3 coding sequence is TGTGCCAGCAGTGAAGCGCTTCTGGGGGAGGGAAGGAAGACCCAGTACTTC. Its protein product is CASSEALLGEGRKTQYF.

This chain links TRBV7-2 with TRBJ2-3; 8 bases match TRBD1. The CDR3 has 15 residues. V lost 6 bases, J lost 3 bases, and 8 bases stayed unmatched. Germline CDR1 is SGHTA and CDR2 is FQGNSA. CDR3 bases: TGTGCCAGCAGGGGACAGGCCAGGGGGACAGATACGCAGTATTTT. Protein product: CASRGQARGTDTQYF.

The chain couples TRBV9 to TRBJ1-1, with a weak D call TRBD1 (6 bases). Looked up from germline, CDR1 is SGDLS and CDR2 is YYNGEE. The CDR3 is 17 residues long. V was trimmed by 2 bases and J by 4 bases, leaving 21 bases between them. The CDR3 spells CASSVLPRGSEGTEAFF. Written as DNA, the CDR3 is TGTGCCAGCAGCGTCCTCCCCAGGGGCTCAGAGGGCACTGAAGCTTTCTTT.

This chain connects TRBV5-1 to TRBJ1-2, with 10 bases fitting TRBD1. The CDR3 totals 14 residues. Germline V gene sequence: CDR1 SGHRS, CDR2 YFSETQ. V trimming: 4 bases; J trimming: 2 bases; junction bases outside the gene matches: 2. CDR3 in DNA: TGCGCCAGCAGCAGGGACAGGGGAAACTATGGCTACACCTTC. Its translation is CASSRDRGNYGYTF.

CDR3 sequence reads: CASSYNSFWSPLHF. The CDR3 coding sequence is TGTGCCAGCAGTTACAACTCATTTTGGTCACCCCTCCACTTT. This rearrangement joins TRBV6-5 to TRBJ1-6; D not resolved. The CDR3 spans 14 residues. Per germline, CDR1 MNHEY and CDR2 SVGAGI. V was pared by 2 bases and J by 10 bases, with 12 bases between.

The chain couples TRBV18 to TRBJ2-3; D is possibly TRBD2 (6 bases). Trimming took off 8 bases at V and 1 base at J, with 16 bases between the two ends. The germline V gene encodes CDR1 KGHSH and CDR2 LQKENI. CDR3 length: 15 amino acids. The CDR3 spells CASTPGGVGTDTQYF. Written as DNA, the CDR3 is TGTGCCAGCACCCCAGGAGGGGTCGGCACAGATACGCAGTATTTT.

The J gene is TRBJ2-7, the V gene TRBV5-4, with 11 bases identical to TRBD2. V lost 0 bases and J lost 4; bases outside the gene matches: 6. This CDR3 is 16 amino acids long. Germline loops: CDR1 SGHNT, CDR2 YYREEE (reference sequence). For the CDR3, the DNA is TGTGCCAGCAGCTTGGTACTAGCGGGAGTGGTGTACGAGCAGTACTTC. It codes for CASSLVLAGVVYEQYF.

The chain has TRBV2 and TRBJ1-6; D is unresolved. This CDR3 region has 16 residues. The V end was cut by 4 bases, the J end by 0 bases, with 10 bases between. CDR1 and CDR2 (germline): SNHLY, FYNNEI. The CDR3 nucleotides are TGTGCCAGCAGTGTAATGGGGAGCTCCTATAATTCACCCCTCCACTTT. Its protein is CASSVMGSSYNSPLHF.

The rearrangement links TRBV11-2 to TRBJ2-7; tentatively, D is TRBD1 (6 bases). CDR3 length: 17 amino acids. Trimming took off 0 bases at V and 4 bases at J, with 19 bases between the two ends. The germline gives CDR1 SGHAT, CDR2 FQNNGV. CDR3 residues: CASSLDRLAVGGYEQYF. CDR3 in DNA: TGTGCCAGCAGCTTAGATCGCCTTGCGGTAGGGGGATACGAGCAGTACTTC.

Only a few counts were recorded for this clone. The CDR3: CASSDLPGLGRATQYF. For the CDR3, the DNA is TGTGCCAGCAGCGACCTTCCAGGGTTGGGGCGCGCGACCCAGTACTTC. The chain recombines TRBV9 with TRBJ2-5; a weak D match, TRBD1 (5 bases). The germline V gene has CDR1 SGDLS and CDR2 YYNGEE. Deletions cut 3 bases from V and 7 bases from J, with 22 bases between. The CDR3 is 16 amino acids.

The J gene is TRBJ2-7, the V gene TRBV6-2 or TRBV6-3; TRBD2 matches 12 bases. Germline CDR1 and CDR2: MNHEY and SVGEGT. V lost 2 bases to trimming and J lost 1 base; unmatched junction nucleotides: 6. The CDR3 runs 17 residues. The CDR3 nucleotides read TGTGCCAGCAGTTACCAGCTAGCGGGAGGGTGGTCCTACGAGCAGTACTTC. Protein: CASSYQLAGGWSYEQYF.

CDR3 region: CASSKEHKTYEQYF. CDR3 DNA sequence: TGTGCCAGCAGCAAAGAACACAAGACCTACGAGCAGTACTTC. This chain uses TRBV21-1 with TRBJ2-7; no check of the table's D call, TRBD1, against the DNA was made. TRBV21-1 is a recognized pseudogene. CDR3 size: 14 residues.

The chain employs TRBV18 and TRBJ1-4; D is possibly TRBD1 (6 bases). This CDR3 comprises 13 residues. Germline V gene sequence: CDR1 KGHSH, CDR2 LQKENI. V lost 2 bases, J lost 8 bases, and 9 bases lay in between. The CDR3 coding sequence is TGTGCCAGCTCACCATCAGGGGACGAAAAACTGTTTTTT. As protein: CASSPSGDEKLFF.

This chain uses TRBV5-1 with TRBJ2-5; 8 positions match TRBD1. J gave up 3 bases and V 7 bases, and 5 bases lay outside the gene matches. This CDR3 region has 13 residues. In germline, CDR1 is SGHRS, CDR2 YFSETQ. Here the CDR3 reads CASLETGEETQYF. The CDR3 DNA reads TGCGCCAGCTTGGAGACAGGGGAAGAGACCCAGTACTTC.

The chain links TRBV7-6 to TRBJ1-4; D perhaps matches TRBD1 (5 bases). CDR3 size: 15 residues. V was trimmed by 3 bases and J by 8 bases, leaving 16 bases between them. Germline V lookup: CDR1 SGHVS, CDR2 FNYEAQ. DNA for the CDR3: TGTGCCAGCAGCTTGGGCGGGGGGTCTGGCGAAAAACTGTTTTTT. This encodes CASSLGGGSGEKLFF.

V gene TRBV5-4 combines with J gene TRBJ1-4; 7 bases are shared with TRBD1. The CDR3 has 14 amino acids. Germline V CDR1 and CDR2: SGHNT, YYREEE (reference sequence). V lost 5 bases to trimming and J lost 2 bases; unmatched junction nucleotides: 3. CDR3 loop: CASSLTGTNEKLFF. In nucleotides, the CDR3 is TGTGCCAGCAGTTTGACAGGGACTAATGAAAAACTGTTTTTT.

V usage is TRBV7-2 and J usage is TRBJ2-1, with TRBD1 matching 9 bases. With V trimmed by 4 bases and J by 9 bases, 19 bases remained unmatched. Germline V gives CDR1 SGHTA, CDR2 FQGNSA. This CDR3 contains 18 residues. In DNA, the CDR3 is TGTGCCAGCAGCTCAGGGTCATTTTCGCACAGGGGGCCGGGTGAGCAGTTCTTC. This codes for CASSSGSFSHRGPGEQFF. The whole variable domain, filled in from reference TRBV7-2 and TRBJ2-1, reads GAGVSQSPSNKVTEKGKDVELRCDPISGHTALYWYRQSLGQGLEFLIYFQGNSAPDKSGLPSDRFSAERTGGSVSTLTIQRTQQEDSAVYLCASSSGSFSHRGPGEQFFGPGTRLTVL.